These T cell receptor beta chains were read from a single sample in a study of CD8 T cells in ankylosing spondylitis. Each CDR3 protein gets one entry after TCRdb re-called the 5' RACE reads with MiXCR. The sample includes some 450,000 distinct CDR3 sequences, about a sixth of them seen just once. Material for sequencing was blood, either unsorted or a sorted T cell fraction (not recorded which). The source of these receptors is a male donor with ankylosing spondylitis. The CDR3 runs from the conserved cysteine through the conserved F or W. A D gene is named only where the DNA matches it firmly. Clone size appears in some rows only: once, few, many, or a class for an expanded clone.

D gene	CDR3 length	clone size	J gene	V gene	CDR3 DNA	CDR3 protein
.	15	.	TRBJ1-5	TRBV5-1	TGCGCCAGCAGCTTGGTTGGCGGGGCAGGAGAGCCCCAGCATTTT	CASSLVGGAGEPQHF
.	16	few	TRBJ1-1	TRBV15	TGTGCCACCAGCAGAGGGGTCGGCAGAGTGAACACTGAAGCTTTCTTT	CATSRGVGRVNTEAFF
.	17	few	TRBJ2-5	TRBV4-2	TGTGCCAGCAGCCACCTAGCGGACTCAGGGGGGCAAGAGACCCAGTACTTC	CASSHLADSGGQETQYF
.	13	.	TRBJ2-5	TRBV2	TGTGCCAGCAGCGCGGACAGACAAGAGACCCAGTACTTC	CASSADRQETQYF
.	17	few	TRBJ1-6	TRBV5-5	TGTGCCAGCAGCTTGGCCGGGACCGCCTCATATAATTCACCCCTCCACTTT	CASSLAGTASYNSPLHF
TRBD1	17	.	TRBJ2-6	TRBV6-1	TGTGCCAGCAAAGCCGGGACAGCTTTCTCTGGGGCCAACGTCCTGACTTTC	CASKAGTAFSGANVLTF
.	13	.	TRBJ2-7	TRBV2	TGTGCCAGCAACTATATAGGGGCCTACGAGCAGTACTTC	CASNYIGAYEQYF
.	14	many	TRBJ2-1	TRBV4-1	TGCGCCAGCAGCCATCCTACACTATACAATGAGCAGTTCTTC	CASSHPTLYNEQFF
.	15	.	TRBJ2-1	TRBV29-1	TGCAGCGTAGCTCCCCGGGACGGACCAGGGTATGAGCAGTTCTTC	CSVAPRDGPGYEQFF
TRBD1	15	many	TRBJ2-2	TRBV3-1	TGTGCCAGCAGCCTTGGACAGGTGAACACCGGGGAGCTGTTTTTT	CASSLGQVNTGELFF